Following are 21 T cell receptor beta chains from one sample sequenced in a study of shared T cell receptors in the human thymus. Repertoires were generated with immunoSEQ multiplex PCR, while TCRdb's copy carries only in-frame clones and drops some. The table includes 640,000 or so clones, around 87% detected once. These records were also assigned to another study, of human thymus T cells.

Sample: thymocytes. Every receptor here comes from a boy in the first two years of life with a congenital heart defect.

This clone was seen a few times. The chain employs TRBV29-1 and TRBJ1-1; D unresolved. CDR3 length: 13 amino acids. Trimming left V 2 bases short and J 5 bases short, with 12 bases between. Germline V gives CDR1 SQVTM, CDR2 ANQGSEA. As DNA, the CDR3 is TGCAGCGTTGAAAAGGGAAGCGGTACTGAAGCTTTCTTT. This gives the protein CSVEKGSGTEAFF.

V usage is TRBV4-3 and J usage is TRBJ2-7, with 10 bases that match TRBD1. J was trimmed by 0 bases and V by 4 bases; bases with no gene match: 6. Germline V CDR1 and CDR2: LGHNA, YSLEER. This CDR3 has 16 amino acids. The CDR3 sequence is CASSRHDRGPSYEQYF. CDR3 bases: TGCGCCAGCAGCCGACATGACAGGGGGCCCTCCTACGAGCAGTACTTC.

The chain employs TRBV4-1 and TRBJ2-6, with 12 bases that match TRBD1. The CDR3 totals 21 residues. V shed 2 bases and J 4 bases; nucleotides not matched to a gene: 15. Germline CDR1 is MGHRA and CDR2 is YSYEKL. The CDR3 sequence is CASSQSPEPGQGALGANVLTF. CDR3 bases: TGCGCCAGCAGCCAATCCCCAGAACCGGGACAGGGGGCGCTCGGGGCCAACGTCCTGACTTTC.

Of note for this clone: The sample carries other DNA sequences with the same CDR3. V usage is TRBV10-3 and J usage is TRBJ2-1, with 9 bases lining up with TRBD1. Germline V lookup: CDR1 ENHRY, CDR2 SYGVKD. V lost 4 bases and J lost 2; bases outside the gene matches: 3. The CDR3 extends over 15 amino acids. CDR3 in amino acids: CAISGRDRAYNEQFF. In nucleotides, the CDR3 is TGTGCCATCAGTGGGCGGGACAGGGCCTACAATGAGCAGTTCTTC.

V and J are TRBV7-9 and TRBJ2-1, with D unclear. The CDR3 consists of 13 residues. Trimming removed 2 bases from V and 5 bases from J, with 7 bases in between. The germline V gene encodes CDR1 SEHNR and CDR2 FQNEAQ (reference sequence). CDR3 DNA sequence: TGTGCCAGCAGCTTAATTAGAAACAATGAGCAGTTCTTC. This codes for CASSLIRNNEQFF.

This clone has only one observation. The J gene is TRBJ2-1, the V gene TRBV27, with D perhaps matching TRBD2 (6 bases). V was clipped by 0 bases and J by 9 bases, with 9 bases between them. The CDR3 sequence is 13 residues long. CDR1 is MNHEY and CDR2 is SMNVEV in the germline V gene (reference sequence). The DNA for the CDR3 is TGTGCCAGCAGTTTATCGTTGGAGGGTGAGCAGTTCTTC. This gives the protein CASSLSLEGEQFF.

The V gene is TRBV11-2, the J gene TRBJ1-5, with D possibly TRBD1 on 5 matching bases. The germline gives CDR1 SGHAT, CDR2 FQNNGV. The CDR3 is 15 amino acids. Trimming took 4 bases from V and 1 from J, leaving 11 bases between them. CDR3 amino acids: CASSSWTRSNQPQHF. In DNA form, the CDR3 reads TGTGCCAGCAGCTCCTGGACAAGGAGCAATCAGCCCCAGCATTTT.

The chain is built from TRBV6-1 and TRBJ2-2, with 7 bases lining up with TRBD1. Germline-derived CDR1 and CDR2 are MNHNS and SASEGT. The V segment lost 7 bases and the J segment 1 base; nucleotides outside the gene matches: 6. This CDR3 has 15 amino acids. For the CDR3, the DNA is TGTGCCAGCAAATTAGGGGACAGGAACACCGGGGAGCTGTTTTTT. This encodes CASKLGDRNTGELFF.

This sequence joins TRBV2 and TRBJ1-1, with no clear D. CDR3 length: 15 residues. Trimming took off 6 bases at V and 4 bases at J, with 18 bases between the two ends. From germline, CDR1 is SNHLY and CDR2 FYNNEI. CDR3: CASSGSENGPTEAFF. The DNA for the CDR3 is TGTGCCAGCAGCGGTTCCGAGAATGGGCCCACTGAAGCTTTCTTT.

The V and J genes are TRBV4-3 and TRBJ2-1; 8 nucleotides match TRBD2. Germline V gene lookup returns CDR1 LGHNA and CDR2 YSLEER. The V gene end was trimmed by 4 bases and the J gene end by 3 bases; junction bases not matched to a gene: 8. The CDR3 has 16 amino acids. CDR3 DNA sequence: TGCGCCAGCAGCCGAGCAGCGGGGGACCTCTACAATGAGCAGTTCTTC. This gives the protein CASSRAAGDLYNEQFF.

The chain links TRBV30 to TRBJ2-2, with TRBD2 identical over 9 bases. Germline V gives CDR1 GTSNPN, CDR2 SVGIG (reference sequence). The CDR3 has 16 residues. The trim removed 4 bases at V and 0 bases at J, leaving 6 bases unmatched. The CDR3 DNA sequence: TGTGCCTGGACCGGGGCGGGAGGGCCGAACACCGGGGAGCTGTTTTTT. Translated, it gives CAWTGAGGPNTGELFF.

The CDR3 is CASSSWASGANVLTF. The CDR3, as DNA: TGTGCCAGTAGTTCGTGGGCCTCTGGGGCCAACGTCCTGACTTTC. The J gene is TRBJ2-6, the V gene TRBV19; D call uncertain. V was pared by 5 bases and J by 0 bases, with 8 bases between. Germline CDR1 reads LNHDA; CDR2 reads SQIVND (reference sequence). The CDR3 is made up of 15 amino acids.

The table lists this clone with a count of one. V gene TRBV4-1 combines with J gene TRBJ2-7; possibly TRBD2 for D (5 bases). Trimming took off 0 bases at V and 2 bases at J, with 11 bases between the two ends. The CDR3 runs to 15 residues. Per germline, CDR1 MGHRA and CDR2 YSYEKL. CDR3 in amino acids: CASSQDRGFPYEQYF. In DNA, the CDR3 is TGCGCCAGCAGCCAAGATCGAGGGTTTCCCTACGAGCAGTACTTC.

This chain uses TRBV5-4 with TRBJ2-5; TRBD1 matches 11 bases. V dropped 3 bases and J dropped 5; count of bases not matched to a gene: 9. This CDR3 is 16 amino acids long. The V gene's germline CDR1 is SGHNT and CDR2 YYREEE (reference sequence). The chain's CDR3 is CASSYTGTGGEETQYF. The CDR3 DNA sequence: TGTGCCAGCAGCTACACCGGGACAGGGGGTGAGGAGACCCAGTACTTC.

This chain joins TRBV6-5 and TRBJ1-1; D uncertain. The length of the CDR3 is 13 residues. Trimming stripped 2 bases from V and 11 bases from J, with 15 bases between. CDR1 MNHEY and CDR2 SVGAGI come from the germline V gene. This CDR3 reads CASSYTAPEAAFF. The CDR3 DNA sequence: TGTGCCAGCAGTTACACGGCGCCCGAGGCGGCTTTCTTT.

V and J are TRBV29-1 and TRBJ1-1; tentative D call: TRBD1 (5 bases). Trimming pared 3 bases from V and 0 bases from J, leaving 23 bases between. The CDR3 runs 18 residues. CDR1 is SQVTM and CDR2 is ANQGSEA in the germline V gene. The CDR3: CSVDPPPDTRTLNTEAFF. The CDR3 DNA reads TGCAGCGTTGACCCTCCTCCGGACACACGCACTTTGAACACTGAAGCTTTCTTT.

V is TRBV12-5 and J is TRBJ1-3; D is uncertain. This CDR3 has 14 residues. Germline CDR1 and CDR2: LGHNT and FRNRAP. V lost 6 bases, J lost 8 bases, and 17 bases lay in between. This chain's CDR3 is CASGPTRPGDTIYF. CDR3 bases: TGTGCTAGTGGACCTACACGGCCCGGGGACACCATATATTTT.

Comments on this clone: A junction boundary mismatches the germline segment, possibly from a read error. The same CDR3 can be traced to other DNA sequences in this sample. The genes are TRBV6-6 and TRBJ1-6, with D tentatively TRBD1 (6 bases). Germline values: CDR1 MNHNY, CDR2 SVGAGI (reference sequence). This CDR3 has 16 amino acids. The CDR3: CASSYSKGQFNSPLHF. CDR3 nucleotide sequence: TGTGCCAGCAGTTACTCGAAAGGACAGTTTAATTCCCCCCTCCACTTT.

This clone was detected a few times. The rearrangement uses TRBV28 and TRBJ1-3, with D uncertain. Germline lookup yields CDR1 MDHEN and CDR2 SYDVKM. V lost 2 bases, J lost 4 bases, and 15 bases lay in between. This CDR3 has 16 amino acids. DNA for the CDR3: TGTGCCAGCAGTTTAGGGAGACCCTTAGAAGGAAACACCATATATTTT. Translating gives CASSLGRPLEGNTIYF.

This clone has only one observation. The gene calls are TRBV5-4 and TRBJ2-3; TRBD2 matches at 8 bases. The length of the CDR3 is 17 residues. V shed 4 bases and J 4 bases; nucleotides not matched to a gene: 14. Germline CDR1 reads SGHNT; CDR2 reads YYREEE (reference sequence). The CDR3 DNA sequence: TGTGCCAGCAGCGGCAGGCGGGGCGGGAGGCGGGCAGATACGCAGTATTTT. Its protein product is CASSGRRGGRRADTQYF.

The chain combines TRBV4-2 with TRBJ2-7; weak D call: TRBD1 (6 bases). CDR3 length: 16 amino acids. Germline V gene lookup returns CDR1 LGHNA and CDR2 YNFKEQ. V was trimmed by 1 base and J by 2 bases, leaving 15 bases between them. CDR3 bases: TGTGCCAGCAGCCAAGCGGACAGTCCAACAACCTACGAGCAGTACTTC. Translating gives CASSQADSPTTYEQYF.